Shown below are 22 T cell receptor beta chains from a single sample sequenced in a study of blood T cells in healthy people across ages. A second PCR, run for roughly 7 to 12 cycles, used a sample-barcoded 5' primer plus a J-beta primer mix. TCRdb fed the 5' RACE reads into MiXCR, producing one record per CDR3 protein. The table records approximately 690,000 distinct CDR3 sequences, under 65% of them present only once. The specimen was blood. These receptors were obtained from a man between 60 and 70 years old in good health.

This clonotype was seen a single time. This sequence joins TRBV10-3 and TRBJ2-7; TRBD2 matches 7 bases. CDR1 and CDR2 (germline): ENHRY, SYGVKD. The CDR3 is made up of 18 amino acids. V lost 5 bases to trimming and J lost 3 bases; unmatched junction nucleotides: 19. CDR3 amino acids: CAISLSGGYPIRGYEQYF. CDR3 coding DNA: TGTGCCATCAGTTTATCCGGGGGGTATCCTATTCGGGGCTACGAGCAGTACTTC.

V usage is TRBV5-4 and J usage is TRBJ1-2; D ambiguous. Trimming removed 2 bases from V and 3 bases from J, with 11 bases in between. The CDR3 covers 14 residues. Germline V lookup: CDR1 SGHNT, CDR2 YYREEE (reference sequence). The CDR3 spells CASSFRGLDYGYTF. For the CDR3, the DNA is TGTGCCAGCAGCTTTAGAGGGTTGGACTATGGCTACACCTTC.

CDR3 DNA: TGTGCCAGCAGTTTAGGGGCTAGCGCCGTCCCCTACGAGCAGTACTTC. This gives the protein CASSLGASAVPYEQYF. The chain employs TRBV12-3 or TRBV12-4 and TRBJ2-7; tentatively, D is TRBD2 (6 bases). Trimming cost V 1 base and J 2 bases, with 15 bases left between them. The CDR3 sequence is 16 residues long.

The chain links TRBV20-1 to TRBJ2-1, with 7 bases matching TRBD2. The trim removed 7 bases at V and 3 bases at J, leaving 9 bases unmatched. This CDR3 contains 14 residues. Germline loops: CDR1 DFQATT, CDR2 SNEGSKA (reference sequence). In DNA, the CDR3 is TGCAGTGTTCCCCGGGACTACAGCTACAATGAGCAGTTCTTC. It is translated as CSVPRDYSYNEQFF.

CDR3 residues: CASSFRSASEQYF. CDR3 nucleotides: TGCGCCAGCAGCTTCCGATCGGCCAGCGAGCAGTACTTC. The rearrangement uses TRBV5-1 and TRBJ2-7; no definite D call. This CDR3 contains 13 residues. In germline, CDR1 is SGHRS, CDR2 YFSETQ. Trimming removed 2 bases from V and 6 bases from J, with 12 bases in between.

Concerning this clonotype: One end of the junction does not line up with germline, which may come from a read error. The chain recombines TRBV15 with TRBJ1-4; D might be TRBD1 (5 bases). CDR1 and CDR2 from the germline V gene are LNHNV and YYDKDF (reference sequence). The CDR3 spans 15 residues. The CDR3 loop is CGTSSFSGINEKLFF. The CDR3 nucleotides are TGTGGCACCAGCAGTTTTTCAGGGATTAATGAAAAACTGTTTTTT.

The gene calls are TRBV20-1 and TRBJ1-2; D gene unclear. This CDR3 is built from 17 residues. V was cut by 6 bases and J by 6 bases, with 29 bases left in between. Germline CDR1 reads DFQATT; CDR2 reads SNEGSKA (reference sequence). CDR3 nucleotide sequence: TGCAGTGCCCCCCTTTTCGCTAACACCAGGAAAGGACATGGCTACACCTTC. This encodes CSAPLFANTRKGHGYTF.

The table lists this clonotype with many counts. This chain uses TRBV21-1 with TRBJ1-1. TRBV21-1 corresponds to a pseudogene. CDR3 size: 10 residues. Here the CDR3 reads CASTPSEAFF. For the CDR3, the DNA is TGTGCCAGCACCCCATCCGAAGCTTTCTTT.

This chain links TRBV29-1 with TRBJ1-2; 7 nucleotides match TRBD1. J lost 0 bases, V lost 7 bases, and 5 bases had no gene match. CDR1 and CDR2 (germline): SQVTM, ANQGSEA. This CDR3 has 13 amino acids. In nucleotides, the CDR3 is TGCAGCGCCTTACAGGGGTCTAACTATGGCTACACCTTC. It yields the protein CSALQGSNYGYTF.

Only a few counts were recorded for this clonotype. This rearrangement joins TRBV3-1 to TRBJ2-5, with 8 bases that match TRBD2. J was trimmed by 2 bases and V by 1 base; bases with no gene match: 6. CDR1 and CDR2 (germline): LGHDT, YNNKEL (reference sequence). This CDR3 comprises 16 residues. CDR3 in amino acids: CASSQGSTSGQETQYF. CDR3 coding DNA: TGTGCCAGCAGCCAAGGTAGCACTAGCGGTCAAGAGACCCAGTACTTC.

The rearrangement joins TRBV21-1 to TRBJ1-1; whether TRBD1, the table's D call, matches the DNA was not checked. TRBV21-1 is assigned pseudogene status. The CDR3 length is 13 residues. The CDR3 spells CASLLRKGAQAFF. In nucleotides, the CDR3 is TGTGCCAGCCTCCTCAGGAAGGGGGCGCAAGCTTTCTTT.

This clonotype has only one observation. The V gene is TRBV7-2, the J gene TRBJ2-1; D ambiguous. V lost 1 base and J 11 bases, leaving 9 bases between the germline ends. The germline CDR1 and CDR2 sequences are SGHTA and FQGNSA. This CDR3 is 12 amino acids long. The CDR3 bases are TGTGCCAGCAGCTTAGAAGGGTGGCAGCAGTTCTTC. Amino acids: CASSLEGWQQFF. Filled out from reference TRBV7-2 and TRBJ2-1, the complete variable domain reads GAGVSQSPSNKVTEKGKDVELRCDPISGHTALYWYRQSLGQGLEFLIYFQGNSAPDKSGLPSDRFSAERTGGSVSTLTIQRTQQEDSAVYLCASSLEGWQQFFGPGTRLTVL.

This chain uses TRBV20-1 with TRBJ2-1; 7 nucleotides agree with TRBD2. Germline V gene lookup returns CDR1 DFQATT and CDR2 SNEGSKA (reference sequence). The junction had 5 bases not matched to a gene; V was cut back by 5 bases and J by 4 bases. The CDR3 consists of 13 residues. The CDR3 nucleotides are TGCAGTGCTCGTGCGGGAGATTACAATGAGCAGTTCTTC. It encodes CSARAGDYNEQFF.

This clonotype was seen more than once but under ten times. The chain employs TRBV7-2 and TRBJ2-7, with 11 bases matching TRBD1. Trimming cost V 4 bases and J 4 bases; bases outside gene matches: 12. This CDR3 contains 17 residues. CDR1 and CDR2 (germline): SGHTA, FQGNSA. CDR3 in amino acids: CASSYPRDRGFPYEQYF. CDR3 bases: TGTGCCAGCAGCTACCCTAGGGACAGGGGGTTTCCATACGAGCAGTACTTC.

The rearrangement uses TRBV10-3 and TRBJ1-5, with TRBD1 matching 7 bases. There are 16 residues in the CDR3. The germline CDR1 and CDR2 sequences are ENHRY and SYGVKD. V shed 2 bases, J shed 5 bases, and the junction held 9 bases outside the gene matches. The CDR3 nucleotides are TGTGCCATCAGTGAGAGCGTAGAGGGGGCCTATCAGCCCCAGCATTTT. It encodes CAISESVEGAYQPQHF.

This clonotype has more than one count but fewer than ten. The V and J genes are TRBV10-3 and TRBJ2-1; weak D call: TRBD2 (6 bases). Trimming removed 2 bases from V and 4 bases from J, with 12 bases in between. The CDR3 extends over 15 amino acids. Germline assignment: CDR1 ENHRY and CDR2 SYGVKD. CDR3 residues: CAISEQQDYYNEQFF. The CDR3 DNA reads TGTGCCATCAGTGAGCAGCAGGACTATTACAATGAGCAGTTCTTC.

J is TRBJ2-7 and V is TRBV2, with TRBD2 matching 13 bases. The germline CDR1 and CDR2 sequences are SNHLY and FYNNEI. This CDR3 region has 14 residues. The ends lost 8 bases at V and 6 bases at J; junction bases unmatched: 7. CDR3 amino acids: CASARTSGGFEQYF. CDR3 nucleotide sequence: TGTGCCAGCGCTCGGACTAGCGGGGGTTTCGAGCAGTACTTC.

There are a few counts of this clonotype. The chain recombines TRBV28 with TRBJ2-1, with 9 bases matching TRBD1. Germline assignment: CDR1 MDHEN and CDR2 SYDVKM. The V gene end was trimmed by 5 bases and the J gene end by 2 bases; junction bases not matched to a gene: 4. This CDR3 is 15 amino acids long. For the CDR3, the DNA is TGTGCCAGCAGTCCCGGGACAGGGACCTACAATGAGCAGTTCTTC. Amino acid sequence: CASSPGTGTYNEQFF. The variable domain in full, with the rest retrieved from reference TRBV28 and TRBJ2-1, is DVKVTQSSRYLVKRTGEKVFLECVQDMDHENMFWYRQDPGLGLRLIYFSYDVKMKEKGDIPEGYSVSREKKERFSLILESASTNQTSMYLCASSPGTGTYNEQFFGPGTRLTVL.

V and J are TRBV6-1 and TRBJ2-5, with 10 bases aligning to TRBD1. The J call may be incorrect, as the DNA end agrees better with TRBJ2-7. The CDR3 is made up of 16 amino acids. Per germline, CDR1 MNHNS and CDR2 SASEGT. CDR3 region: CASSANPGQGIYEQYF. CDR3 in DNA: TGTGCCAGCTCGGCCAATCCGGGACAGGGGATCTACGAGCAGTACTTC.

The CDR3 spells CASGGLLSYEQYF. The CDR3 bases are TGTGCCAGCGGGGGGCTTCTCTCCTACGAGCAGTACTTC. This chain uses TRBV12-3 or TRBV12-4 with TRBJ2-5; D may correspond to TRBD1 or TRBD2 (6 bases each). The tail of the sequence fits TRBJ2-7 better, so the J call may be wrong. CDR3 length equals 13 residues.

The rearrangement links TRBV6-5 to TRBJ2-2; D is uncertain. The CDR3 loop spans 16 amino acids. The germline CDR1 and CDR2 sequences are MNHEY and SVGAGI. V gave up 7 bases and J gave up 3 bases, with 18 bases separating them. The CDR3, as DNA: TGTGCCAGCAAGAGAGGCCGGAGCAGCTACACCGGGGAGCTGTTTTTT. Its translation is CASKRGRSSYTGELFF.

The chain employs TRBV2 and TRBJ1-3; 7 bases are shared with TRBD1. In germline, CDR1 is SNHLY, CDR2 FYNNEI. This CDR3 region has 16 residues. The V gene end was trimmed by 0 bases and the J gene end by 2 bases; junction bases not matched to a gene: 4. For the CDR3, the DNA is TGTGCCAGCAGTGAAGCGAGGGGGCGCCCTGGAAACACCATATATTTT. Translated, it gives CASSEARGRPGNTIYF.